This TCR beta chain was identified in a study of T cell repertoires in cytomegalovirus infection. The wider study: Matching HLA type and CMV infection were both indicated by public TCR beta signatures.

Whole-study results and caveats: CMV-specific TCR beta clonotypes restricted by HLA-C were the ones dominating the ex vivo response. Summed frequency of shared TCR beta families picked out CMV carriers who also had the relevant HLA.

The count of this clonotype is one. Its matching antigen is unknown. Each CDR3 protein gets one entry after TCRdb re-called the reads with MiXCR. The table shows about 770,000 distinct CDR3 sequences, with 25% to 35% occurring only once. The sample here was cultured CD8+ T cells from PBMCs, taken from culture after CMV antigen stimulation. The source of this sequence is a human donor in good health (CMV status not recorded). Some clones in this sample may be carry-over from other donors' samples.

In DNA form, the CDR3 reads TGCAGTGCTAGGTCCCCGCGGGCCACGTACCAAGAGACCCAGTACTTC. This gives the protein CSARSPRATYQETQYF. V gene TRBV20-1 combines with J gene TRBJ2-5; D may be TRBD2 (5 bases). Trimming took 3 bases from V and 0 from J, leaving 17 bases between them. This CDR3 is 16 amino acids long. CDR1 is DFQATT and CDR2 is SNEGSKA in the germline V gene (reference sequence).